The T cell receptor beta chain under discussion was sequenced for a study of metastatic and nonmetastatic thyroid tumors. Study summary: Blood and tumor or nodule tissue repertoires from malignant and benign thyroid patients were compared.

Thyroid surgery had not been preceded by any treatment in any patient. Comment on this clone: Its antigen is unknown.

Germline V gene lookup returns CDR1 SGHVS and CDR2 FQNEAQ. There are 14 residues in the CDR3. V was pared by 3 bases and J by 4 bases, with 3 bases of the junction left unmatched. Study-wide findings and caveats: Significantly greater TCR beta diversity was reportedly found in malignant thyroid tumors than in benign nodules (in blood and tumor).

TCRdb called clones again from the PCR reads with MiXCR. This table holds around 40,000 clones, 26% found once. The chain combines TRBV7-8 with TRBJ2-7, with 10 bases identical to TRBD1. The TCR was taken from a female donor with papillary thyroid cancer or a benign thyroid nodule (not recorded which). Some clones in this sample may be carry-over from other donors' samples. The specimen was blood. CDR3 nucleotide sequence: TGTGCCAGCAGCTTCGGGACAGGGGAATACGAGCAGTACTTC. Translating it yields CASSFGTGEYEQYF.